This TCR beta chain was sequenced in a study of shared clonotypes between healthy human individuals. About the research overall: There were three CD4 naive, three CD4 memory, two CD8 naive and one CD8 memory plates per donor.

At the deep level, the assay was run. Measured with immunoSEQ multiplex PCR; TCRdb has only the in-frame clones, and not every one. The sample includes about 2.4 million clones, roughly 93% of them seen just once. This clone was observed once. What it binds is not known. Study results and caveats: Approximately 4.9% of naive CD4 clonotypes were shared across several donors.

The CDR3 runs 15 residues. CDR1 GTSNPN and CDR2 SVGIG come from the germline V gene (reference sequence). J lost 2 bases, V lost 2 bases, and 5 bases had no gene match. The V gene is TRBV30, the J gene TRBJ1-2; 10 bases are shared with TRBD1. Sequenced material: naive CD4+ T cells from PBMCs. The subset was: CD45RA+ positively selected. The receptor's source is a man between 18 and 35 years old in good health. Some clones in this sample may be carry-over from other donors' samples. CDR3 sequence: CAWSPGQGFNYGYTF. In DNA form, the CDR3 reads TGTGCCTGGAGTCCGGGACAGGGGTTCAACTATGGCTACACCTTC.